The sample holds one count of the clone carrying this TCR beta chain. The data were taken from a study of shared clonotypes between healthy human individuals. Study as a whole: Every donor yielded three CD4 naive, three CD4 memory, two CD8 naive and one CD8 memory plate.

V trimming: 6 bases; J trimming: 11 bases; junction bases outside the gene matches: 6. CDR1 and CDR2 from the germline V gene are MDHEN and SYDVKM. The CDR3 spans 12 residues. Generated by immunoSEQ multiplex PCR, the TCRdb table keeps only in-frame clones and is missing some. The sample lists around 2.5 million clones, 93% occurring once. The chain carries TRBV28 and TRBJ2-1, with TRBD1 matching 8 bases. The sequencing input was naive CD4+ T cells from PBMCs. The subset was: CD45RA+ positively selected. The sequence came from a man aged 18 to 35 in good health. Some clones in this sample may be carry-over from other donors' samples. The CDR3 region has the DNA TGTGCCAGCAGGCCGACAGGGGATAAGCAGTTCTTC. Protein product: CASRPTGDKQFF.